This is a list of T cell receptor beta chains from one sample in a study of T cell responses to AZD1222 COVID-19 vaccine. Generated by immunoSEQ multiplex PCR, the TCRdb table keeps only in-frame clones and is missing some. Found here are roughly 150,000 clones, roughly 90% of them singletons; the top ten hold less than 1.5%. The source was peripheral blood, collected 28 days after the second AZD1222 dose. The receptors shown here come from an adult who received the AZD1222 COVID-19 vaccine. CDR3s include the opening cysteine and the closing phenylalanine or tryptophan. D genes are given only for firm matches. The size of a clone is reported for some rows only, either as once, few or many, or as a class for expanded clones.

size	V	J	length	D	DNA	CDR3
-	TRBV5-1	TRBJ2-3	17	-	TGCGCCAGCAGCTTGGACGGCACAAACGGTCAATCCGATACGCAGTATTTT	CASSLDGTNGQSDTQYF
-	TRBV9	TRBJ2-7	15	-	TGTGCCAGCAGTGATCGTAAGGGTCCGGATTACGAGCAGTACTTC	CASSDRKGPDYEQYF
-	TRBV5-6	TRBJ2-7	14	-	TGTGCCAGCAGCTTCCGGGATCATACATTAGAGCAGTACTTC	CASSFRDHTLEQYF
-	TRBV5-6	TRBJ2-7	13	-	TGTGCCAGCAGCTTAAAACAGGCCTACGAGCAGTACTTC	CASSLKQAYEQYF
-	TRBV5-1	TRBJ1-6	17	-	TGCGCCAGCAGATCCGCCCTTACCAGCTCCTATAATTCACCCCTCCACTTT	CASRSALTSSYNSPLHF
-	TRBV11-2	TRBJ2-4	18	TRBD2	TGTGCCAGCAGTATTCGTGGCAGCGGGAGGGCCGTCAAAAACATTCAGTACTTC	CASSIRGSGRAVKNIQYF
-	TRBV6-2/TRBV6-3	TRBJ2-4	14	-	TGTGCCAGCAGTTACACCACGTCGGCAAACATTCAGTACTTC	CASSYTTSANIQYF
-	TRBV14	TRBJ2-3	17	TRBD2	TGTGCCAGCAGCCCGATCGGACTAGCGGTCGGACCCCATACGCAGTATTTT	CASSPIGLAVGPHTQYF
-	TRBV18	TRBJ1-6	17	-	TGTGCCAGCTCACCACGTCCTGGCGATACTTATAATTCACCCCTCCACTTT	CASSPRPGDTYNSPLHF
-	TRBV28	TRBJ2-6	16	-	TGTGCCAGCAGTTTATGGCAGGGGACCGGGGCCAACGTCCTGACTTTC	CASSLWQGTGANVLTF
-	TRBV2	TRBJ2-7	14	TRBD1	TGTGCCAGCAGTGATCGGACAGGGTACGGCGAGCAGTACTTC	CASSDRTGYGEQYF
-	TRBV19	TRBJ1-2	15	TRBD1	TGTGCCAGGAGAAGAAGGGACAGTACTAACTATGGCTACACCTTC	CARRRRDSTNYGYTF
-	TRBV3-1/TRBV3-2	TRBJ1-3	13	-	TGTGCCAGCACCCCGAGCTCTGGAAACACCATATATTTT	CASTPSSGNTIYF
-	TRBV11-3	TRBJ1-1	14	-	TGTGCCAGCAGCTACAAAGGTGGGAACACTGAAGCTTTCTTT	CASSYKGGNTEAFF
-	TRBV6-1	TRBJ1-2	16	-	TGTGCCAGCAGTGATTCCCCTATCCGGGGCCAGAATGGCTACACCTTC	CASSDSPIRGQNGYTF
-	TRBV19	TRBJ2-7	17	TRBD1	TGTGCCAGTAGTATAGATATTCGGACAGGGGGATACTACGAGCAGTACTTC	CASSIDIRTGGYYEQYF
-	TRBV21-1	TRBJ2-1	15	-	TGTGCCAGCAGCTCCCGGGACAGGGACTACAATGAGCAGTTCTTC	CASSSRDRDYNEQFF
-	TRBV7-3	TRBJ2-1	12	-	TGTGCCAGCAGCTTACCTCCCGGTGAGCAGTTCTTC	CASSLPPGEQFF
-	TRBV18	TRBJ2-7	15	-	TGTGCCAGCTCTCCCGGGACTGGTGGCTCCTACGAGCAGTACTTC	CASSPGTGGSYEQYF
-	TRBV12-3/TRBV12-4	TRBJ1-2	13	TRBD1	TGTGCCAGCAGATCGACAGGGGGCGGTGGCTACACCTTC	CASRSTGGGGYTF
-	TRBV6-5	TRBJ1-5	15	-	TGTGCCAGCAGCCCGGGGGTGGGGGGCAATCAGCCCCAGCATTTT	CASSPGVGGNQPQHF
-	TRBV3-1/TRBV3-2	TRBJ2-2	17	-	TGTGCCAGCAGCCATCGTTTGGAGGGTGGGCACACCGGGGAGCTGTTTTTT	CASSHRLEGGHTGELFF
-	TRBV15	TRBJ2-7	13	-	TGTGCCACCAGCAGAATAACAGCCTACGAGCAGTACTTC	CATSRITAYEQYF
-	TRBV18	TRBJ2-5	14	-	TGTGCCAGCTCACCCGCCACCACGAGTGAGACCCAGTACTTC	CASSPATTSETQYF
once	TRBV18	TRBJ1-2	16	-	TGTGCCAGCTCACCACGCAATCCGGGACACAACTATGGCTACACCTTC	CASSPRNPGHNYGYTF
-	TRBV5-1	TRBJ1-6	16	TRBD1	TGCGCCAGCAGCCCCCTACAGGGGCGATTCAATTCACCCCTCCACTTT	CASSPLQGRFNSPLHF
-	TRBV7-3	TRBJ2-3	14	-	TGTGCCAGCAGCACCTCGGGCAGCACAGATACGCAGTATTTT	CASSTSGSTDTQYF
-	TRBV5-1	TRBJ2-3	15	TRBD1	TGCGCCAGCAGCAGGGGACAGGGGGAGACAGATACGCAGTATTTT	CASSRGQGETDTQYF
-	TRBV15	TRBJ2-3	13	-	TGTGCCACCGGCCGGGGGGCGGAAGATACGCAGTATTTT	CATGRGAEDTQYF
-	TRBV6-5	TRBJ1-5	13	-	TGTGCCAGCAGTTACAAGGCTAGTCAGCCCCAGCATTTT	CASSYKASQPQHF
-	TRBV5-1	TRBJ1-1	17	-	TGCGCCAGCGCCCGTTCGCCCCCGCTACAGGGGAACACTGAAGCTTTCTTT	CASARSPPLQGNTEAFF
-	TRBV10-3	TRBJ2-1	18	TRBD2	TGTGCCATCGGGGAGCTAGGAGCGGGGCAGAATATTTACAATGAGCAGTTCTTC	CAIGELGAGQNIYNEQFF
-	TRBV9	TRBJ2-2	16	TRBD1	TGTGCCAGCAGCGTAGGGGGACAGGGGTGGTCCGGGGAGCTGTTTTTT	CASSVGGQGWSGELFF
-	TRBV6-2/TRBV6-3	TRBJ1-5	16	TRBD1	TGTGCCAGCAGTTACCTCAGGACAGGGATACGGCAGCCCCAGCATTTT	CASSYLRTGIRQPQHF
-	TRBV29-1	TRBJ2-3	14	-	TGCAGCGTTTCCGGGGCAGGGGCGACAGGTACGCAGTATTTT	CSVSGAGATGTQYF
-	TRBV7-9	TRBJ2-1	15	-	TGTGCCAGCAGAACTAGCCATCCTTCGATAGATGAGCAGTTCTTC	CASRTSHPSIDEQFF
-	TRBV18	TRBJ2-3	15	TRBD2	TGTGCCAGCTCACGGACGAGCGGGGGGCTTGATACGCAGTATTTT	CASSRTSGGLDTQYF
-	TRBV19	TRBJ2-7	15	-	TGTGCCAGTAGTACTATTCCGGACATGAGCGCCGAGCAGTACTTC	CASSTIPDMSAEQYF
-	TRBV19	TRBJ2-3	18	TRBD1	TGTGCCAGTAGTATAACGTGGCGGTCAGGGGGCCCCACAGATACGCAGTATTTT	CASSITWRSGGPTDTQYF
once	TRBV7-9	TRBJ1-1	12	-	TGTGCCAGCAGCTTGACGAACACTGAAGCTTTCTTT	CASSLTNTEAFF
-	TRBV10-3	TRBJ2-3	15	-	TGTGCCATCAGGGGGGACGGAACTAGCACAGATACGCAGTATTTT	CAIRGDGTSTDTQYF
-	TRBV5-1	TRBJ2-1	15	TRBD2	TGCGCCAGCAGCAAACTAGCGGGGGACTACAATGAGCAGTTCTTC	CASSKLAGDYNEQFF
-	TRBV5-1	TRBJ2-7	15	-	TGCGCCAGCAGCCCGGGCGACAGGGTGGGGGGCGAGCAGTACTTC	CASSPGDRVGGEQYF
-	TRBV7-2	TRBJ1-3	18	-	TGTGCCAGCAGCCCCGACTCTTCGGGGACGGCCTCTGGAAACACCATATATTTT	CASSPDSSGTASGNTIYF
-	TRBV5-1	TRBJ1-2	16	-	TGCGCCAGCAGCAGTTATGTGACAGAGAAAAACTATGGCTACACCTTC	CASSSYVTEKNYGYTF
-	TRBV6-1	TRBJ2-7	12	-	TGTGCCAGCAGTGAACACTCCTACGAGCAGTACTTC	CASSEHSYEQYF
-	TRBV28	TRBJ1-5	12	-	TGTGCCAGCAGCCGTCCGGGTTGGTCCCAGCATTTT	CASSRPGWSQHF
-	TRBV2	TRBJ1-5	14	TRBD1	TGTGCCAGCAGTCCCCAGGGGGCGGTTCAGCCCCAGCATTTT	CASSPQGAVQPQHF
-	TRBV7-9	TRBJ1-2	15	-	TGTGCCAGCAGCTCTAGGGAGGAGGACATTTATGGCTACACCTTC	CASSSREEDIYGYTF
-	TRBV12-3/TRBV12-4	TRBJ2-7	13	TRBD1	TGTGCCAGCACTAACAGGGGAAGAAACGAGCAGTACTTC	CASTNRGRNEQYF
-	TRBV13	TRBJ1-3	14	-	TGTGCCAGCAGCGCAAGGGAGGCTGGAAACACCATATATTTT	CASSAREAGNTIYF
-	TRBV20-1	TRBJ1-2	10	-	TGCAGTGCTGGGGCCTATGGCTACACCTTC	CSAGAYGYTF
-	TRBV9	TRBJ1-1	16	-	TGTGCCAGCAGCGGTGGAAGGGGGACGATGAACACTGAAGCTTTCTTT	CASSGGRGTMNTEAFF
-	TRBV4-3	TRBJ1-3	19	-	TGCGCCAGCAGCCAAGACTCCACCCCAACAAGGGGCTCAGGAAACACCATATATTTT	CASSQDSTPTRGSGNTIYF
-	TRBV19	TRBJ1-6	18	-	TGTGCCAGTAGCCCCGGAGAAGGGATAAGCTCCTATAATTCACCCCTCCACTTT	CASSPGEGISSYNSPLHF
-	TRBV19	TRBJ2-7	15	-	TGTGCCAGTAGTATTCAGTCGGGCAGAACGCACGAGCAGTACTTC	CASSIQSGRTHEQYF
-	TRBV9	TRBJ2-2	16	TRBD1	TGTGCCAGCAGCACCTCGGGACAGGGGGACACCGGGGAGCTGTTTTTT	CASSTSGQGDTGELFF
once	TRBV12-3/TRBV12-4	TRBJ1-3	13	-	TGTGCCAGCCGCCAGGGGACCCGAAACACCATATATTTT	CASRQGTRNTIYF